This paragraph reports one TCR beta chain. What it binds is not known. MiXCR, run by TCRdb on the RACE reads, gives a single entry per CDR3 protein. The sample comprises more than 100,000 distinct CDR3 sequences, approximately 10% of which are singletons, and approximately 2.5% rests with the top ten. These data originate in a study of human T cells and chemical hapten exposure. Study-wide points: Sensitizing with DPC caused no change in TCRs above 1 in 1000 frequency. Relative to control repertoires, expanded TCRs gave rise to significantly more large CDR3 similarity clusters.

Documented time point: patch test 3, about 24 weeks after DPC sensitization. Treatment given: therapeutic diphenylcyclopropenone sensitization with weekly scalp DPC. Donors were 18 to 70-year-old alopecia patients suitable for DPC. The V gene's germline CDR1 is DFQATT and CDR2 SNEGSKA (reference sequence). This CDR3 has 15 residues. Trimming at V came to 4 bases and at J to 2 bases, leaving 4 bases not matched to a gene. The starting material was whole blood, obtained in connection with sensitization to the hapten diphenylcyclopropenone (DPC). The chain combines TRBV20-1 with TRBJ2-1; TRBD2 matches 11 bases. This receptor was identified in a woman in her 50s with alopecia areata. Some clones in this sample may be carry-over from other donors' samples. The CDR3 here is CSAITSGGPYNEQFF. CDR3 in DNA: TGCAGTGCTATTACTAGCGGGGGACCCTACAATGAGCAGTTCTTC.